Presented here are 21 T cell receptor beta chains from one specimen sequenced in a study of cytomegalovirus exposure and HLA in healthy donors. Primers: 60 Vbeta forward and 13 Jbeta reverse. The data were produced by immunoSEQ multiplex PCR, yet TCRdb's version contains in-frame clones alone and is incomplete. The sample records 200,000 or so clones, roughly 87% being singletons. The sequenced sample was PBMCs. These receptors were obtained from a girl less than two years old in good health and CMV-seronegative.

The chain uses TRBV27 and TRBJ1-1; no definite D call. CDR1 and CDR2 from the germline V gene are MNHEY and SMNVEV (reference sequence). CDR3 length: 14 residues. V dropped 6 bases and J dropped 2 bases, with 13 bases sitting between them. The CDR3 loop is CASSLQDTNTEAFF. The CDR3 DNA is TGTGCCAGCAGCTTGCAGGATACTAACACTGAAGCTTTCTTT.

The chain is built from TRBV29-1 and TRBJ2-5; D remains ambiguous. Germline CDR1 reads SQVTM; CDR2 reads ANQGSEA. Trimming removed 6 bases at V and 2 bases at J, with 4 bases between. The CDR3 is made up of 10 amino acids. CDR3 sequence (DNA): TGCAGCGTCAATCAAGAGACCCAGTACTTC. Translating gives CSVNQETQYF.

The genes are TRBV7-9 and TRBJ1-1, with 9 bases fitting TRBD1. Germline trimming cut 6 bases from V and 3 bases from J; bases unmatched to any gene: 8. CDR3 length: 15 residues. CDR1 and CDR2 from the germline V gene are SEHNR and FQNEAQ (reference sequence). This chain's CDR3 is CASRPRDREHTEAFF. In DNA form, the CDR3 reads TGTGCCAGCAGGCCCAGGGACAGGGAACACACTGAAGCTTTCTTT.

The chain is built from TRBV7-9 and TRBJ2-1, with 7 bases fitting TRBD2. The CDR3 totals 19 residues. Germline values: CDR1 SEHNR, CDR2 FQNEAQ (reference sequence). The V and J ends lost 4 bases and 4 bases, in that order; junction bases with no gene match: 19. The CDR3 loop is CASSSNSNSGRGPYNEQFF. CDR3 DNA sequence: TGTGCCAGCAGCTCTAATTCAAACTCGGGGAGGGGCCCATACAATGAGCAGTTCTTC.

This sequence joins TRBV6-5 and TRBJ1-5; 8 nucleotides agree with TRBD1. This CDR3 contains 16 residues. V shed 6 bases, J shed 2 bases, and the junction held 9 bases outside the gene matches. Looked up from germline, CDR1 is MNHEY and CDR2 is SVGAGI. The CDR3 region is CASRYTGGRGNQPQHF. CDR3 sequence (DNA): TGTGCCAGCAGGTACACAGGGGGACGAGGCAATCAGCCCCAGCATTTT.

This chain links TRBV29-1 with TRBJ1-1; TRBD1 matches at 7 bases. V lost 7 bases to trimming and J lost 7 bases; unmatched junction nucleotides: 6. CDR1 SQVTM and CDR2 ANQGSEA come from the germline V gene. CDR3 length: 11 amino acids. The DNA for the CDR3 is TGCAGCGCTCCAGGGGGTGATGAAGCTTTCTTT. This translates into CSAPGGDEAFF.

This clone has a single count. The chain uses TRBV18 and TRBJ1-2, with TRBD1 matching 8 bases. The CDR3 runs to 15 residues. Germline assignment: CDR1 KGHSH and CDR2 LQKENI. Germline trimming cut 3 bases from V and 5 bases from J; bases unmatched to any gene: 8. CDR3 region: CASSPETGVGYGYTF. Here the CDR3 DNA reads TGTGCCAGCTCACCGGAGACAGGGGTAGGGTATGGCTACACCTTC.

The chain joins TRBV6-5 to TRBJ1-5; D is undetermined. The V end lost 5 bases, the J end lost 6 bases, and 8 bases lay between the germline ends. The germline V gene encodes CDR1 MNHEY and CDR2 SVGAGI. The CDR3 contains 12 residues. The CDR3 reads CASSRGSQPQHF. DNA of the CDR3: TGTGCCAGCAGTAGAGGGAGTCAGCCCCAGCATTTT.

To note about this clone: Other DNA sequences from this sample encode an identical CDR3 as well. The chain is built from TRBV6-5 and TRBJ2-7, with D tentatively TRBD2 (5 bases). The CDR3 has 13 amino acids. Germline V gives CDR1 MNHEY, CDR2 SVGAGI. The V and J ends lost 0 bases and 6 bases respectively, with 9 bases between them. The CDR3 bases are TGTGCCAGCAGTTACTCGCGGGTCGGCGAGCAGTACTTC. Translating it yields CASSYSRVGEQYF.

V usage is TRBV7-2 and J usage is TRBJ2-1; TRBD2 aligns across 9 bases. Germline loops: CDR1 SGHTA, CDR2 FQGNSA. The CDR3 has 16 residues. V gave up 0 bases and J gave up 8 bases; unmatched junction bases: 8. For the CDR3, the DNA is TGTGCCAGCAGCTTAGCGCTGGCGGGAGGGCCGGATGAGCAGTTCTTC. Translation: CASSLALAGGPDEQFF.

The DNA of the CDR3 is TGTGCCAGTAGTCTGGACAGGGGGCATGGCTACACCTTC. Translating gives CASSLDRGHGYTF. The V call is TRBV19, the J call TRBJ1-2; 11 bases map to TRBD1. Germline V gene data show CDR1 as LNHDA and CDR2 as SQIVND (reference sequence). The CDR3 is 13 amino acids. V lost 5 bases, J lost 6 bases, and 2 bases stayed unmatched.

This clone was detected a few times. The chain couples TRBV30 to TRBJ2-1; 8 bases agree with TRBD1. Trimming at V came to 5 bases and at J to 2 bases, leaving 5 bases not matched to a gene. Germline lookup yields CDR1 GTSNPN and CDR2 SVGIG (reference sequence). The CDR3 totals 14 residues. CDR3 nucleotides: TGTGCCTGGGGGAAACAGGGGGCCTACAATGAGCAGTTCTTC. It codes for CAWGKQGAYNEQFF.

This clone came up a few times. The CDR3 DNA follows: TGTGCCAGCAGGGGACAGGAGTCCACTGAAGCTTTCTTT. Amino acid sequence: CASRGQESTEAFF. The chain employs TRBV5-4 and TRBJ1-1; 8 positions agree with TRBD1. The V gene end was trimmed by 5 bases and the J gene end by 4 bases; junction bases not matched to a gene: 4. This CDR3 is 13 amino acids long. CDR1 is SGHNT, CDR2 YYREEE, per germline (reference sequence).

This chain uses TRBV5-6 with TRBJ2-5, with 7 bases fitting TRBD2. CDR1 and CDR2 (germline): SGHDT, YYEEEE. The CDR3 length is 15 residues. With 0 bases clipped from V and 0 bases from J, the junction kept 2 bases outside the gene matches. CDR3 in amino acids: CASSLVGGYQETQYF. The CDR3 nucleotides are TGTGCCAGCAGCTTGGTCGGGGGGTACCAAGAGACCCAGTACTTC.

The V call is TRBV4-1, the J call TRBJ2-7; TRBD1 agrees at 7 bases. Germline trimming cut 6 bases from V and 0 bases from J; bases unmatched to any gene: 11. From germline, CDR1 is MGHRA and CDR2 YSYEKL. The CDR3 covers 16 residues. CDR3 in DNA: TGCGCCAGCAGGGGGCTGGGCAGGGACAGCTCCTACGAGCAGTACTTC. It codes for CASRGLGRDSSYEQYF.

This chain links TRBV28 with TRBJ1-1; D not certain. Germline V gene data show CDR1 as MDHEN and CDR2 as SYDVKM. The CDR3 loop spans 14 amino acids. V lost 5 bases to trimming and J lost 1 base, with 11 bases between them. For the CDR3, the DNA is TGTGCCAGCAGTCCCCGGGTCAGGAACACTGAAGCTTTCTTT. It encodes CASSPRVRNTEAFF.

This clone was observed a single time. A read error may produce the germline difference seen at one junction end. Here the CDR3 reads CAISDRTGYSGANALTF. As DNA, the CDR3 is TGTGCCATCAGTGATAGGACAGGGTACTCTGGGGCCAACGCCCTGACTTTC. V gene TRBV10-3 combines with J gene TRBJ2-6; TRBD1 matches 8 bases. The CDR3 is 17 residues long. CDR1 and CDR2 (germline): ENHRY, SYGVKD.

This clone appeared once. This sequence joins TRBV5-1 and TRBJ2-5; the match to TRBD2 covers 10 bases. The end of the DNA fits TRBJ2-7 better, so the J call may be wrong. The CDR3 spans 15 residues. From germline, CDR1 is SGHRS and CDR2 YFSETQ. This CDR3 reads CASSLTSGTFYEQYF. Written as DNA, the CDR3 is TGCGCCAGCAGCTTGACTAGCGGGACCTTTTACGAGCAGTACTTC.

The chain carries TRBV2 and TRBJ1-6, with D possibly TRBD1 on 6 matching bases. V gave up 6 bases and J gave up 8 bases, with 23 bases separating them. Germline V gene lookup returns CDR1 SNHLY and CDR2 FYNNEI. CDR3 length: 17 amino acids. The CDR3 DNA is TGTGCCAGCAGATACAGGGTCTCAACCTTTTTCCATTCACCCCTCCACTTT. It encodes CASRYRVSTFFHSPLHF.

J is TRBJ2-6 and V is TRBV7-3, with a weak D call TRBD2 (6 bases). This CDR3 contains 16 residues. Germline values: CDR1 SGHTA, CDR2 FQGTGA. Trimming removed 5 bases from V and 2 bases from J, with 13 bases in between. CDR3 in amino acids: CASSRGGVAGANVLTF. The CDR3 DNA sequence: TGTGCCAGCAGCCGCGGAGGGGTTGCTGGGGCCAACGTCCTGACTTTC. Combining the CDR3 with reference TRBV7-3 and TRBJ2-6 gives the whole variable domain GAGVSQTPSNKVTEKGKYVELRCDPISGHTALYWYRQSLGQGPEFLIYFQGTGAADDSGLPNDRFFAVRPEGSVSTLKIQRTERGDSAVYLCASSRGGVAGANVLTFGAGSRLTVL.

The genes are TRBV14 and TRBJ1-4; D unresolved. The CDR3 is 15 residues long. Trimming shortened V by 3 bases and J by 7 bases, and 15 bases separated the two germline ends. Germline CDR1 reads SGHDN; CDR2 reads FVKESK. CDR3 in DNA: TGTGCCAGCAGCCAGACTTTTAGCAGTAGTGAAAAACTGTTTTTT. Its protein is CASSQTFSSSEKLFF.